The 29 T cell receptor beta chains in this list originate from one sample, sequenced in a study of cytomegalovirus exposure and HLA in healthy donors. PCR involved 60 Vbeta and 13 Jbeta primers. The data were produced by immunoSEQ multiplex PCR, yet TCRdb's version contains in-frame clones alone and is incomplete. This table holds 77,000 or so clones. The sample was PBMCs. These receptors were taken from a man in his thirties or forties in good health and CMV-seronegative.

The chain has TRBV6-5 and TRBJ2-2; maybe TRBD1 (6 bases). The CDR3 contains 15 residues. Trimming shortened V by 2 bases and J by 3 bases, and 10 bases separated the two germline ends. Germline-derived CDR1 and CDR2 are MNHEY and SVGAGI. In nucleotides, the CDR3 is TGTGCCAGCAGTTACGGGCAGGGGTACACCGGGGAGCTGTTTTTT. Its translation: CASSYGQGYTGELFF.

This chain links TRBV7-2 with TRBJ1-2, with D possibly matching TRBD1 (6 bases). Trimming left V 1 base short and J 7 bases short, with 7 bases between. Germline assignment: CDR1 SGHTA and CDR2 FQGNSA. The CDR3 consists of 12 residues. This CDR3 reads CASSLDRVGYTF. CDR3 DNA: TGTGCCAGCAGCTTAGACAGGGTTGGCTACACCTTC.

CDR3 loop: CASSPPQALYGYTF. The DNA for the CDR3 is TGTGCCAGCAGCCCTCCGCAGGCTCTGTATGGCTACACCTTC. This rearrangement joins TRBV7-9 to TRBJ1-2, with D unresolved. Germline lookup yields CDR1 SEHNR and CDR2 FQNEAQ (reference sequence). The CDR3 extends over 14 amino acids. V gave up 5 bases and J gave up 5 bases, with 15 bases separating them.

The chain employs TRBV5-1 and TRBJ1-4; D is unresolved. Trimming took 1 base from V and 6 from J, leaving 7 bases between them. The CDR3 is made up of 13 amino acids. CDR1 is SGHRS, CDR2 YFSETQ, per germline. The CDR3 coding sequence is TGCGCCAGCAGCTTGTCCGGGGATGAAAAACTGTTTTTT. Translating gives CASSLSGDEKLFF.

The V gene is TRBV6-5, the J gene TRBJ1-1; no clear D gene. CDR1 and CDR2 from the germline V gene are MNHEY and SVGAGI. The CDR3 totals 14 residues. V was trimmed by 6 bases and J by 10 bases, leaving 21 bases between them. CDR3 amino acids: CASRPLPKRSVAFF. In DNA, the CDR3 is TGTGCCAGCAGGCCTCTTCCAAAGAGATCCGTAGCTTTCTTT.

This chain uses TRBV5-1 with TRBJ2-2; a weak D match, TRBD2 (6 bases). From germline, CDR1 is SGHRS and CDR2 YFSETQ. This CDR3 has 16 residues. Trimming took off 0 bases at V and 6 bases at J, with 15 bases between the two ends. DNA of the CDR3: TGCGCCAGCAGCTTGGGTGGCGGGAAAAGGGCCGGGGAGCTGTTTTTT. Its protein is CASSLGGGKRAGELFF.

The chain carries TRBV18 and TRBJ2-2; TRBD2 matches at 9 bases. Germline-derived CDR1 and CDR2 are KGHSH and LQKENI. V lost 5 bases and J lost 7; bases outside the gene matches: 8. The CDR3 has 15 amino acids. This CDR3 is CASSAASGKGGELFF. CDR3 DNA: TGTGCCAGCTCAGCGGCTAGCGGGAAAGGCGGGGAGCTGTTTTTT. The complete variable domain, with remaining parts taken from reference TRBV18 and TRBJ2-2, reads NAGVMQNPRHLVRRRGQEARLRCSPMKGHSHVYWYRQLPEEGLKFMVYLQKENIIDESGMPKERFSAEFPKEGPSILRIQQVVRGDSAAYFCASSAASGKGGELFFGEGSRLTVL.

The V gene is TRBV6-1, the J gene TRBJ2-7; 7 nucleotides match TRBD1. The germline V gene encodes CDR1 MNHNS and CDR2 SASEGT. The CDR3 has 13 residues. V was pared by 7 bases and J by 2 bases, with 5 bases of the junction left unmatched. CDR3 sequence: CASTDRAPYEQYF. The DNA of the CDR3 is TGTGCCAGCACAGACAGGGCCCCCTACGAGCAGTACTTC.

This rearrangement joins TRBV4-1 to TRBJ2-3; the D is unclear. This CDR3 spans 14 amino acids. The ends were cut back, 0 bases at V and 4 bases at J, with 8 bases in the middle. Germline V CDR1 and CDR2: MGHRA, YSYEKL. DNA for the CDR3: TGCGCCAGCAGCCAAGAGGCTCCGCCAGATACGCAGTATTTT. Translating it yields CASSQEAPPDTQYF.

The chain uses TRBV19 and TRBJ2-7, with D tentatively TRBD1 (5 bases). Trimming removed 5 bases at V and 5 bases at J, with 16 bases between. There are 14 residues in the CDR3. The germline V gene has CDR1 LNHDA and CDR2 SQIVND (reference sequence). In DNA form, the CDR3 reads TGTGCCAGTAGTCAAGGGGTTACCGCTAACGAGCAGTACTTC. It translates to CASSQGVTANEQYF.

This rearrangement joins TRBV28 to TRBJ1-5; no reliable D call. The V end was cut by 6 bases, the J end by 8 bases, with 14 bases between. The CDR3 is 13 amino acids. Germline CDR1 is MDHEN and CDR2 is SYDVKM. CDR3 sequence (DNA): TGTGCCAGCAGCTCGGGGTATTTCGAGCCCCAGCATTTT. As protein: CASSSGYFEPQHF.

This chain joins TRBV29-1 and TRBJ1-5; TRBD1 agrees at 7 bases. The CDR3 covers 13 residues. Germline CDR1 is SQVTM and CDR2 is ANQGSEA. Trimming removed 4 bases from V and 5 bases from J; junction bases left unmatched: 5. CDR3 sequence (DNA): TGCAGCGTTGGACAGGGTTTGGATCAGCCCCAGCATTTT. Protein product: CSVGQGLDQPQHF.

CDR3 bases: TGCGCCAGCAGCTTACTCGACAGGGACACTGAAGCTTTCTTT. Protein: CASSLLDRDTEAFF. The V gene is TRBV5-1, the J gene TRBJ1-1; 7 bases fit TRBD1. Trimming at V came to 2 bases and at J to 3 bases, leaving 4 bases not matched to a gene. The CDR3 has 14 amino acids. Germline V gene data show CDR1 as SGHRS and CDR2 as YFSETQ.

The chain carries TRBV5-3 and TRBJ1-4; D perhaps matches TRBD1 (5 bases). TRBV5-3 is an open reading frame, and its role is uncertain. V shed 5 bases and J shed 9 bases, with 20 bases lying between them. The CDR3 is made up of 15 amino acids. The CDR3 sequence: CARRLSGPGRKKLFF. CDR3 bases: TGTGCCAGAAGGTTGTCGGGGCCAGGGAGGAAAAAACTGTTTTTT.

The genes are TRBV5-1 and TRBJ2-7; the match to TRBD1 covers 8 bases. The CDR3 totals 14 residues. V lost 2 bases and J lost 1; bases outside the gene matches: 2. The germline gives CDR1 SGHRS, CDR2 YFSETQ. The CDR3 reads CASSFDRGSYEQYF. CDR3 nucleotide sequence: TGCGCCAGCAGCTTTGACAGGGGATCCTACGAGCAGTACTTC.

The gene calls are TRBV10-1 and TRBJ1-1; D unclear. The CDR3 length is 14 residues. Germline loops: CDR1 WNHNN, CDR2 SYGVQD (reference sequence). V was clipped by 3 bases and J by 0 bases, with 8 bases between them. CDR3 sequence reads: CASSDGPMNTEAFF. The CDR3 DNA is TGCGCCAGCAGTGATGGGCCCATGAACACTGAAGCTTTCTTT.

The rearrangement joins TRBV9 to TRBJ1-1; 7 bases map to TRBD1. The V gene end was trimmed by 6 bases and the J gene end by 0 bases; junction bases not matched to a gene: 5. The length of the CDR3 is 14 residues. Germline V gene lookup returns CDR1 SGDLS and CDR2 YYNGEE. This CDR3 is CASTTGALNTEAFF. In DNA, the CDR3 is TGTGCCAGCACCACAGGGGCCCTGAACACTGAAGCTTTCTTT. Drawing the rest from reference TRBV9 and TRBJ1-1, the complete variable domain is DSGVTQTPKHLITATGQRVTLRCSPRSGDLSVYWYQQSLDQGLQFLIQYYNGEERAKGNILERFSAQQFPDLHSELNLSSLELGDSALYFCASTTGALNTEAFFGQGTRLTVV.

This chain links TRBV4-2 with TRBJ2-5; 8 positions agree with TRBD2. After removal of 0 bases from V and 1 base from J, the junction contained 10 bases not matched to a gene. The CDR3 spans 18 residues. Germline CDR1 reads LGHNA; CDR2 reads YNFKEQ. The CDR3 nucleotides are TGTGCCAGCAGCCAAGAAGGGCTTAGACTAGCGCGCCAAGAGACCCAGTACTTC. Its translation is CASSQEGLRLARQETQYF.

This chain's CDR3 is CASSYSGGSKAFF. The CDR3 DNA is TGTGCCAGCAGTTACTCAGGGGGCTCTAAGGCTTTCTTT. V is TRBV6-5 and J is TRBJ1-1, with 7 bases fitting TRBD1. After removal of 0 bases from V and 11 bases from J, the junction contained 6 bases not matched to a gene. Looked up from germline, CDR1 is MNHEY and CDR2 is SVGAGI. The CDR3 loop spans 13 amino acids.

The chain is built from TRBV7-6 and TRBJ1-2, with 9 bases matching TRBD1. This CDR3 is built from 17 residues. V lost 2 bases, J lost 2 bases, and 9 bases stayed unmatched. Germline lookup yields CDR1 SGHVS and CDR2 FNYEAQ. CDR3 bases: TGTGCCAGCAGCTTACCCGCGGGGGACAGGGCGAACTATGGCTACACCTTC. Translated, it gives CASSLPAGDRANYGYTF.

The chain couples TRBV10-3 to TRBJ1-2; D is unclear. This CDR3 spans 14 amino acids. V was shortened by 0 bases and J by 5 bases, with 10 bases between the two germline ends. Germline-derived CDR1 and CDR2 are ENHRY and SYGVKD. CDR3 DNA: TGTGCCATCAGTGAGTCAAGTGGAGATTATGGCTACACCTTC. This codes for CAISESSGDYGYTF.

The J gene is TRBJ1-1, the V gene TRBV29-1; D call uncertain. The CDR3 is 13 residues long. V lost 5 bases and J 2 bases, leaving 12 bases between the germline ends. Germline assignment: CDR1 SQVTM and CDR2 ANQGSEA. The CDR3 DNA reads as TGCAGCGTTAGAGGTCGAGCAAACACTGAAGCTTTCTTT. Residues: CSVRGRANTEAFF.

The CDR3 spells CASPTIPRRMNTEAFF. The CDR3 region has the DNA TGTGCCAGCCCTACTATTCCAAGACGTATGAACACTGAAGCTTTCTTT. The rearrangement joins TRBV6-4 to TRBJ1-1; D is unresolved. The CDR3 is made up of 16 amino acids. With 8 bases removed from V and 0 bases from J, the gap between germline ends came to 19 bases. The germline gives CDR1 MRHNA, CDR2 SNTAGT.

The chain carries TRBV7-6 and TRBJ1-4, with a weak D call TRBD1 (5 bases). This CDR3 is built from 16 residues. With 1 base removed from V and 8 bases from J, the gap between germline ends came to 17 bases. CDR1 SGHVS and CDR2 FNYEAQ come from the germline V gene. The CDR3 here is CASSLGLRRGDEKLFF. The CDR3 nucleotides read TGTGCCAGCAGCTTAGGCCTCCGTAGGGGTGACGAAAAACTGTTTTTT.

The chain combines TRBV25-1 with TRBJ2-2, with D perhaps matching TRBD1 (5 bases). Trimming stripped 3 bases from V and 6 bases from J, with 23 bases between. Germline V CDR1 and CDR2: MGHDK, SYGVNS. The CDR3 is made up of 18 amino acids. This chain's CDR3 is CASSDSGDLGAPPGELFF. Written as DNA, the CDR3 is TGTGCCAGCAGTGACAGTGGGGATCTAGGGGCGCCTCCCGGGGAGCTGTTTTTT.

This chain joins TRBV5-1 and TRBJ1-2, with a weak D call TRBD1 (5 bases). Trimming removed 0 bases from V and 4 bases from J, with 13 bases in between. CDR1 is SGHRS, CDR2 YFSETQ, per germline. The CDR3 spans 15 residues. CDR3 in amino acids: CASSLAWEGLYGYTF. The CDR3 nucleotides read TGCGCCAGCAGCTTGGCATGGGAGGGGCTCTATGGCTACACCTTC.

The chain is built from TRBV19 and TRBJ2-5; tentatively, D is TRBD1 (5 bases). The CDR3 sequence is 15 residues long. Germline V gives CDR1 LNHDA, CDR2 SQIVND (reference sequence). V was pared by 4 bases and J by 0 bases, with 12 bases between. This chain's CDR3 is CASSTPTEYQETQYF. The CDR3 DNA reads TGTGCCAGTAGTACCCCGACAGAGTACCAAGAGACCCAGTACTTC.

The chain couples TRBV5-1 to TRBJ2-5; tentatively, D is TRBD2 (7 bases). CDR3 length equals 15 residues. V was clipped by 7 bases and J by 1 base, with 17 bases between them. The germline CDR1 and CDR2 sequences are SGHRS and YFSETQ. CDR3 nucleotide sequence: TGCGCCAGCGACCGGGGGGCAGTCTTCCAAGAGACCCAGTACTTC. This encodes CASDRGAVFQETQYF.

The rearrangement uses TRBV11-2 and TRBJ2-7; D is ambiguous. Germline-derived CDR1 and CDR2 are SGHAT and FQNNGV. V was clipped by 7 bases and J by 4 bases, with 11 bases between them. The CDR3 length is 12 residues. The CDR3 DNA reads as TGTGCCAGCATCATCGACGGGTACGAGCAGTACTTC. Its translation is CASIIDGYEQYF.